This T cell receptor (beta chain) was sequenced during a study of T cell changes during pregnancy in multiple sclerosis. Germline V gene data show CDR1 as MRHNA and CDR2 as SNTAGT. Trimming left V 3 bases short and J 6 bases short, with 15 bases between. The CDR3 length is 15 residues. Here immunoSEQ multiplex PCR was the method, and the copy in TCRdb shows in-frame clones only, minus some. The sample lists more than 80,000 clones; around 93% were seen once. The sequences come from PBMCs, collected in the first trimester of pregnancy. The rearrangement joins TRBV6-4 to TRBJ2-1; D might be TRBD1 (6 bases). The clonotype comes from a female donor in good health, serving as a control in a pregnancy study. Some clones in this sample may be carry-over from other donors' samples. CDR3 residues: CASSDPGTPSNEQFF. Here the CDR3 DNA reads TGTGCCAGCAGTGATCCCGGGACACCTTCCAATGAGCAGTTCTTC.